This TCR beta chain was identified in a study of tumor-infiltrating lymphocytes in primary liver carcinoma. Trimming cost V 1 base and J 15 bases; bases outside gene matches: 21. The CDR3 runs to 17 residues. The germline CDR1 and CDR2 sequences are PRHDT and FYEKMQ (reference sequence). A constant-region primer primed TCR beta cDNA synthesis from 500 ng of total RNA. Slightly modified ARM-PCR served as the procedure for the TCR beta libraries. These libraries came from three rounds of nested multiplex PCR. TRBV1-TRBV30 forward and Cbeta reverse primers drove the first two roughly 10-cycle rounds. A single record per CDR3 protein comes from TCRdb applying MiXCR to the multiplex PCR reads. Of some 130,000 distinct CDR3 sequences in the sample, around two thirds were seen once. To note about this clonotype: Its antigen is undetermined.

Starting material for RNA and DNA co-extraction consisted of about 17-31 mg of unsorted bulk tissue. The cohort consisted of patients whose primary liver carcinoma was surgically resected. Chronic HBV infection was present in the patients, who were treatment-naive. Study results and caveats: Relative to tumor region pairs, the tumor-adjacent and tumor-blood pairs showed overlap that was lower.

The sequenced material came from tumor-adjacent normal liver tissue. V gene TRBV13 combines with J gene TRBJ2-1; 7 nucleotides line up with TRBD2. This receptor was taken from an older woman with primary liver carcinoma and hepatitis B virus infection. CDR3 nucleotide sequence: TGTGCCAGCAGCTTAGTGGTTGCGGGAGCAGGCAAGTCAGAGATGTTCTTC. Its protein product is CASSLVVAGAGKSEMFF. Full variable domain (missing parts from reference TRBV13 and TRBJ2-1): AAGVIQSPRHLIKEKRETATLKCYPIPRHDTVYWYQQGPGQDPQFLISFYEKMQSDKGSIPDRFSAQQFSDYHSELNMSSLELGDSALYFCASSLVVAGAGKSEMFFGPGTRLTVL.